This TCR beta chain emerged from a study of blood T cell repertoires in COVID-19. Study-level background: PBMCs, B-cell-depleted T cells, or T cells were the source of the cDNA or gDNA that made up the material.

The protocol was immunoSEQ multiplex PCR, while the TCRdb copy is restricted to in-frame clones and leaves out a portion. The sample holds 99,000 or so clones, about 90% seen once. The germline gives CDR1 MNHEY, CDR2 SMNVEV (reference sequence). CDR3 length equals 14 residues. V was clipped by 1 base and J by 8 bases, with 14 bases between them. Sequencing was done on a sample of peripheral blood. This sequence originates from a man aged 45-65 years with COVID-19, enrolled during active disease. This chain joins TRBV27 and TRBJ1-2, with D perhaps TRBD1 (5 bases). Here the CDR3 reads CASSLWGRDGGYTF. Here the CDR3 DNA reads TGTGCCAGCAGTTTATGGGGGAGGGACGGGGGCTACACCTTC.